Listed below are T cell receptor beta chains from one sample, sequenced in a study of vaccination and CD4 T cells after COVID-19. In TCRdb, the PCR reads were re-called with MiXCR into one record per CDR3 protein. The sample lists around 9,000 distinct CDR3 sequences, 34% occurring once. These receptors have no identified antigens. Sequencing was done on a sample of CD4+ T cells from blood, cultured in vitro. Receptors were obtained from a human donor in good health. Each CDR3 is given with its conserved first and last residue. The D gene is left open where the match is weak. Clone size is given for some rows only: seen once, a few or many times, or a class if the clone is expanded.

TRBV29-1	TRBJ2-3	-	-	12	TGCAGCGTTGCTGGGGGGATGGATACGCAGTATTTT	CSVAGGMDTQYF
TRBV11-2	TRBJ1-1	-	-	13	TGTGCCAGCAGCTTCCCCGTGAACACTGAAGCTTTCTTT	CASSFPVNTEAFF
TRBV20-1	TRBJ1-2	-	-	13	TGCAGTGCTAGTAGCCAGGAAACCTATGGCTACACCTTC	CSASSQETYGYTF
TRBV7-2	TRBJ1-1	-	TRBD1	15	TGTGCCAGCAGCAAAAGGGGGCTGTCGAACACTGAAGCTTTCTTT	CASSKRGLSNTEAFF
TRBV2	TRBJ1-6	-	-	12	TGTGCCAGCGGATCGGATAATTCACCCCTCCACTTT	CASGSDNSPLHF
TRBV2	TRBJ1-6	-	-	13	TGTGCCAGCGTCGAAGGGAGCAGTTCACCCCTCCACTTT	CASVEGSSSPLHF
TRBV6-5	TRBJ1-5	-	-	13	TGTGCCAGCAGTTACGATAGCAATCAGCCCCAGCATTTT	CASSYDSNQPQHF
TRBV11-2	TRBJ1-2	-	TRBD1	14	TGTGCCAGCCGGAGAGAGGGGGCGAAAAATGGCTACACCTTC	CASRREGAKNGYTF
TRBV6-1	TRBJ1-2	-	-	14	TGTGCCAGCACCCACGACTGGGAGGGTTATGGCTACACCTTC	CASTHDWEGYGYTF
TRBV5-1	TRBJ1-1	few	-	13	TGCGCCAGCAGCTTAACAGTGAACACTGAAGCTTTCTTT	CASSLTVNTEAFF
TRBV7-2	TRBJ1-1	-	-	15	TGTGCCAGCAGTCGCTCCAGAAACATGAACACTGAAGCTTTCTTT	CASSRSRNMNTEAFF
TRBV6-1	TRBJ1-2	few	-	15	TGTGCCAGCAGTCCCGGGTCCAGGGGAAACTATGGCTACACCTTC	CASSPGSRGNYGYTF
TRBV7-9	TRBJ2-3	few	-	14	TGTGCCAGCAGCTTGCAGGCCCCCACAGATACGCAGTATTTT	CASSLQAPTDTQYF
TRBV6-1	TRBJ1-1	-	-	14	TGTGCCAGCAGTGCCTTGATTGGTGGCACTGAAGCTTTCTTT	CASSALIGGTEAFF
TRBV19	TRBJ1-2	-	-	15	TGTGCCAGTAGAAATACAGGCTCCCAACACTATGGCTACACCTTC	CASRNTGSQHYGYTF
TRBV12-3/TRBV12-4	TRBJ2-6	once	-	12	TGTGCCAGCAGCTCTGGGGCCAACGTCCTGACTTTC	CASSSGANVLTF
TRBV19	TRBJ2-2	-	-	17	TGTGCCAGTAGTATGGGGGAAACTGTTGCGAACACCGGGGAGCTGTTTTTT	CASSMGETVANTGELFF
TRBV6-1	TRBJ1-2	-	-	14	TGTGCCAGCAGTGTAGGGCCCCGGGATTATGGCTACACCTTC	CASSVGPRDYGYTF
TRBV10-2	TRBJ1-1	-	-	14	TGCGCCAGCAGTATCAGGGAGCCGAACACTGAAGCTTTCTTT	CASSIREPNTEAFF
TRBV2	TRBJ1-2	-	-	12	TGTGCCAGCAGTGAACGGAACTATGGCTACACCTTC	CASSERNYGYTF
TRBV27	TRBJ1-2	few	-	15	TGTGCCAGCAGTTCCACAGGGATCGGTCCTGGGGGCTACACCTTC	CASSSTGIGPGGYTF
TRBV20-1	TRBJ1-1	-	-	13	TGCAGTGCTAGCGCCCCCCTGAACACTGAAGCTTTCTTT	CSASAPLNTEAFF
TRBV9	TRBJ1-6	-	-	15	TGTGCCAGCAGCGTCGGGACACTGGTAAATTCACCCCTCCACTTT	CASSVGTLVNSPLHF
TRBV19	TRBJ2-3	few	TRBD2	14	TGTGCCAGTATTTCGGGGGGGCCTGTAGATACGCAGTATTTT	CASISGGPVDTQYF
TRBV7-6	TRBJ2-1	-	TRBD2	15	TGTGCCAGCAGCCCAGCGGGGGGGCCCAACAATGAGCAGTTCTTC	CASSPAGGPNNEQFF
TRBV27	TRBJ1-1	-	-	14	TGTGCCAGCAGTTCCCCAGGGGCGGGCACTGAAGCTTTCTTT	CASSSPGAGTEAFF